These T cell receptor beta chains were read from a single sample in a study. TCRdb ran MiXCR on the 5' RACE reads and lists one entry per CDR3 protein. The data hold roughly 38,000 distinct CDR3 sequences, with about 19% observed a single time. Material for sequencing was naive CD4+ T cells sorted from a lymph node. Receptors were obtained from a female donor with breast cancer. CDR3s include the opening cysteine and the closing phenylalanine or tryptophan. Fields, in order: V gene, D gene, clone size, J gene, CDR3 protein, CDR3 DNA. The D gene is left open where the match is weak. Clone size is not always given. Where it is, it says once, few, many or a class for expanded clones.

TRBV11-2,NA,few,TRBJ2-1,CASSRANEQFF,TGTGCCAGCAGCCGGGCGAATGAGCAGTTCTTC
TRBV27,NA,NA,TRBJ2-2,CASSSRPIGSGELFF,TGTGCCAGCAGTTCAAGACCAATCGGCTCGGGGGAGCTGTTTTTT
TRBV11-2,NA,NA,TRBJ2-7,CASSLEGHLYEQYF,TGTGCCAGCAGCTTAGAGGGACACCTCTACGAGCAGTACTTC
TRBV7-8,NA,few,TRBJ2-1,CASSAGALGDNEQFF,TGTGCCAGCAGCGCAGGTGCCTTAGGCGACAATGAGCAGTTCTTC
TRBV7-9,TRBD1,few,TRBJ2-1,CASSLAVGQSDNEQFF,TGTGCCAGCAGCTTAGCCGTGGGACAGTCAGACAATGAGCAGTTCTTC
TRBV20-1,NA,NA,TRBJ2-5,CSAPALTREETQYF,TGCAGTGCTCCGGCCCTGACGCGTGAGGAGACCCAGTACTTC
TRBV4-1,NA,many,TRBJ2-6,CASSQEYRSGANVLTF,TGCGCCAGCAGCCAAGAATACCGCTCTGGGGCCAACGTCCTGACTTTC
TRBV5-1,NA,many,TRBJ2-1,CASSLEGGSSYNEQFF,TGCGCCAGCAGCTTGGAAGGGGGGAGCTCCTACAATGAGCAGTTCTTC
TRBV14,TRBD1,few,TRBJ2-7,CASSTGTAFPEQYF,TGTGCCAGCTCCACCGGGACAGCGTTTCCAGAGCAGTACTTC
TRBV12-3/TRBV12-4,TRBD2,few,TRBJ2-3,CASKYPGGRDTQYF,TGTGCCAGCAAGTATCCGGGAGGGAGGGATACGCAGTATTTT
TRBV2,TRBD1,NA,TRBJ1-2,CASSGRTGGDYGYTF,TGTGCCAGCAGTGGCAGGACAGGGGGCGACTATGGCTACACCTTC
TRBV12-3/TRBV12-4,TRBD2,NA,TRBJ2-3,CASSLGLADTDTQYF,TGTGCCAGCAGCCTTGGACTAGCGGACACAGATACGCAGTATTTT
TRBV12-3/TRBV12-4,NA,many,TRBJ1-1,CASSLGGHGTEAFF,TGTGCCAGCAGTTTAGGGGGCCACGGCACTGAAGCTTTCTTT
TRBV5-1,NA,few,TRBJ2-1,CASSLGNPYNEQFF,TGCGCCAGCAGCTTGGGGAACCCCTACAATGAGCAGTTCTTC
TRBV15,TRBD1,NA,TRBJ2-1,CATSRDLGQGNEQLF,TGTGCCACCAGCAGAGATTTGGGACAGGGCAATGAGCAGCTCTTC
TRBV7-8,TRBD1,NA,TRBJ1-4,CASSEGQGMWEKLFF,TGTGCCAGCAGCGAAGGACAGGGAATGTGGGAAAAACTGTTTTTT
TRBV18,TRBD1,NA,TRBJ1-3,CASSRDRAGNTIYF,TGTGCCAGCTCACGGGACAGGGCTGGAAACACCATATATTTT
TRBV20-1,NA,NA,TRBJ1-5,CSVFPTDPNQPQHF,TGCAGTGTCTTTCCTACGGACCCCAATCAGCCCCAGCATTTT
TRBV7-2,TRBD1,few,TRBJ1-5,CASSPLDRDYQPQHF,TGTGCCAGCAGCCCCTTGGACAGGGACTATCAGCCCCAGCATTTT
TRBV5-4,TRBD1,many,TRBJ2-7,CASSFDRDEQYF,TGTGCCAGCAGCTTTGACAGGGACGAGCAGTACTTC
TRBV2,NA,NA,TRBJ1-5,CASSATVGKPQHF,TGTGCCAGCAGTGCTACCGTAGGGAAGCCCCAGCATTTT
TRBV7-9,TRBD1,NA,TRBJ2-2,CASSLAWGQGITGELFF,TGTGCCAGCAGCTTAGCGTGGGGACAGGGAATAACCGGGGAGCTGTTTTTT
TRBV6-5,NA,many,TRBJ1-2,CASGWESGPSQYGYTF,TGTGCCAGCGGGTGGGAATCGGGGCCCTCCCAATATGGCTACACCTTC
TRBV7-9,TRBD1,NA,TRBJ1-2,CASSSGQGYTF,TGTGCCAGCAGCTCGGGACAGGGTTACACCTTC
TRBV7-9,TRBD1,many,TRBJ1-2,CASSTTGAAADGYTF,TGTGCCAGCAGCACCACAGGGGCCGCCGCAGATGGCTACACCTTC
TRBV12-3/TRBV12-4,NA,once,TRBJ2-1,CASKWGITYKEQFF,TGTGCCAGCAAGTGGGGGATAACCTACAAGGAGCAGTTCTTC
TRBV6-6,TRBD1,few,TRBJ1-5,CASSYSGQGQPQHF,TGTGCCAGCAGTTACTCCGGACAGGGACAGCCCCAGCATTTT
TRBV5-1,NA,NA,TRBJ1-1,CASSPTIGGGSKDTEAFF,TGCGCCAGCAGCCCGACAATCGGCGGGGGCAGTAAAGACACTGAAGCTTTCTTT
TRBV6-1,NA,NA,TRBJ2-2,CASSENSGQNTGELFF,TGTGCCAGCAGTGAGAACTCGGGACAGAACACCGGGGAGCTGTTTTTT
TRBV14,NA,few,TRBJ2-2,CASSQDRFPSGELFF,TGTGCCAGCAGCCAAGATCGCTTTCCCAGCGGGGAGCTGTTTTTT
TRBV6-1,TRBD1,NA,TRBJ2-2,CASRPGQHLTGELFF,TGTGCCAGCAGGCCGGGACAGCATCTCACCGGGGAGCTGTTTTTT
TRBV10-3,NA,NA,TRBJ1-1,CATLRTADGNTEAFF,TGTGCCACACTAAGGACGGCCGACGGGAACACTGAAGCTTTCTTT
TRBV5-6,NA,few,TRBJ1-1,CASSLMRGEAFF,TGTGCCAGCAGCTTAATGCGGGGTGAAGCTTTCTTT
TRBV7-9,NA,many,TRBJ2-7,CASKSGDGYEQYF,TGTGCCAGCAAATCAGGGGACGGCTACGAGCAGTACTTC
TRBV12-3/TRBV12-4,NA,NA,TRBJ2-3,CASQWSPSTDTQYF,TGTGCCAGCCAATGGAGCCCTAGCACAGATACGCAGTATTTT
TRBV5-1,TRBD2,few,TRBJ2-7,CASSFDGTRWDEQYF,TGCGCCAGCAGCTTTGACGGGACTAGGTGGGACGAGCAGTACTTC
TRBV20-1,NA,many,TRBJ2-7,CSARALQRPTYEQYF,TGCAGTGCTAGAGCTTTACAGCGGCCGACCTACGAGCAGTACTTC
TRBV29-1,TRBD1,NA,TRBJ1-4,CSVSRGQGNEKLFF,TGCAGCGTTTCTAGGGGACAGGGGAATGAAAAACTGTTTTTT
TRBV6-2/TRBV6-3,NA,NA,TRBJ2-3,CASGTRTESTDTQYF,TGTGCCAGCGGAACAAGGACAGAAAGCACAGATACGCAGTATTTT
TRBV20-1,NA,NA,TRBJ2-6,CSARATGTGANVLTF,TGCAGTGCTAGAGCAACAGGGACTGGGGCCAACGTCCTGACTTTC
TRBV7-9,NA,few,TRBJ2-4,CASSLQGGLAKNIQYF,TGTGCCAGCAGCTTGCAGGGGGGCCTAGCCAAAAACATTCAGTACTTC
TRBV5-5,NA,NA,TRBJ2-3,CASSFVMGTDTQYF,TGTGCCAGCAGCTTTGTCATGGGCACAGATACGCAGTATTTT
TRBV20-1,TRBD1,few,TRBJ1-4,CSARGLGTANEKLFF,TGCAGTGCTAGAGGACTGGGGACAGCGAATGAAAAACTGTTTTTT
TRBV6-1,NA,few,TRBJ1-6,CASSVGGFNSPLHF,TGTGCCAGCAGTGTCGGGGGATTTAATTCACCCCTCCACTTT
TRBV14,NA,few,TRBJ1-5,CASSLIRDLIPQPQHF,TGTGCCAGCAGCCTTATCCGGGACCTTATACCTCAGCCCCAGCATTTT
TRBV5-5,TRBD1,many,TRBJ2-5,CASSLGQGLETQYF,TGTGCCAGCAGCTTGGGACAGGGGTTGGAGACCCAGTACTTC
TRBV12-3/TRBV12-4,NA,many,TRBJ2-1,CASSGGRNEQFF,TGTGCCAGCAGTGGGGGGCGGAATGAGCAGTTCTTC
TRBV5-1,NA,many,TRBJ1-1,CASSYIPGSGTEAFF,TGCGCCAGCAGCTACATACCAGGGTCGGGCACTGAAGCTTTCTTT
TRBV7-9,NA,medium-sized,TRBJ2-5,CASSLRGLQETQYF,TGTGCCAGCAGCTTAAGGGGACTCCAAGAGACCCAGTACTTC
TRBV6-1,NA,few,TRBJ2-2,CASSERIGELFF,TGTGCCAGCAGTGAAAGGATCGGGGAGCTGTTTTTT
TRBV6-5,TRBD2,NA,TRBJ2-5,CASSYYSSGKTQYF,TGTGCCAGCAGTTACTACTCTAGCGGGAAGACCCAGTACTTC
TRBV7-9,TRBD2,many,TRBJ2-1,CASSAKTSGYNEQFF,TGTGCCAGCAGCGCGAAGACTAGCGGGTACAATGAGCAGTTCTTC
TRBV5-1,NA,few,TRBJ2-4,CASSPQGTGNIQYF,TGCGCCAGCAGTCCTCAAGGGACTGGAAACATTCAGTACTTC
TRBV6-1,NA,many,TRBJ2-4,CASSEALGGGNIQYF,TGTGCCAGCAGTGAAGCGCTGGGGGGTGGAAACATTCAGTACTTC
TRBV5-6,NA,many,TRBJ2-5,CASSRAAFRVGTQYF,TGTGCCAGCAGCCGCGCTGCGTTCAGGGTGGGGACCCAGTACTTC
TRBV25-1,TRBD1,few,TRBJ1-2,CASSETVRGQGARISGYTF,TGTGCCAGCAGTGAAACCGTCCGGGGACAGGGGGCGAGAATCTCTGGCTACACCTTC
TRBV9,NA,few,TRBJ1-1,CASSVAGNTEAFF,TGTGCCAGCAGCGTTGCAGGAAACACTGAAGCTTTCTTT